These 19 T cell receptor beta chains were sequenced from one sample in a study of chronic HIV infection and antiretroviral therapy. Each CDR3 protein is one row after TCRdb ran MiXCR on the 5' RACE reads. Here the sample spans 40,000 to 50,000 distinct CDR3 sequences, about 18% being singletons. What was sequenced was peripheral blood. The receptors come from an adult who had HIV and had not received antiretroviral therapy, or was an uninfected healthy control (not recorded which).

The rearrangement links TRBV24-1 to TRBJ2-3; D gene unclear. The V gene's germline CDR1 is KGHDR and CDR2 SFDVKD. Deletions cut 1 base from V and 0 bases from J, with 4 bases between. The length of the CDR3 is 14 residues. CDR3 sequence: CATSDFSSTDTQYF. CDR3 in DNA: TGTGCCACCAGTGATTTTTCCAGCACAGATACGCAGTATTTT.

This clonotype was detected a few times. V and J are TRBV28 and TRBJ2-4, with 8 positions matching TRBD2. Germline V gene data show CDR1 as MDHEN and CDR2 as SYDVKM. This CDR3 has 14 residues. The V segment lost 6 bases and the J segment 3 bases; nucleotides outside the gene matches: 4. CDR3 sequence (DNA): TGTGCCAGCAGCCCGGGGGGGGTCAAAAACATTCAGTACTTC. This encodes CASSPGGVKNIQYF.

The table lists this clonotype with a few counts. The rearrangement joins TRBV2 to TRBJ1-5, with 8 bases fitting TRBD1. CDR1 and CDR2 (germline): SNHLY, FYNNEI. There are 13 residues in the CDR3. V gave up 7 bases and J gave up 5 bases; unmatched junction bases: 4. The CDR3 loop is CASKRQGYQPQHF. The CDR3 DNA follows: TGTGCCAGCAAGCGACAGGGGTATCAGCCCCAGCATTTT.

This clonotype was seen a few times. The J gene is TRBJ2-7, the V gene TRBV20-1; 8 nucleotides align to TRBD1. Germline CDR1 and CDR2: DFQATT and SNEGSKA (reference sequence). With V trimmed by 6 bases and J by 0 bases, 13 bases remained unmatched. The length of the CDR3 is 16 residues. CDR3 protein: CSAKGQGEVFSYEQYF. The DNA for the CDR3 is TGCAGTGCGAAAGGACAGGGTGAGGTGTTCTCCTACGAGCAGTACTTC.

This clonotype was seen a few times. This chain uses TRBV5-4 with TRBJ1-1; D uncertain. Trimming shortened V by 1 base and J by 6 bases, and 13 bases separated the two germline ends. The CDR3 is made up of 14 amino acids. In germline, CDR1 is SGHNT, CDR2 YYREEE (reference sequence). As DNA, the CDR3 is TGTGCCAGCAGCTTGACCCCAACTGGCGCTGAAGCTTTCTTT. Protein sequence: CASSLTPTGAEAFF.

The chain uses TRBV3-1 and TRBJ2-3, with D tentatively TRBD2 (5 bases). Germline CDR1 reads LGHDT; CDR2 reads YNNKEL (reference sequence). V was clipped by 4 bases and J by 6 bases, with 23 bases between them. CDR3 length equals 17 residues. The CDR3 nucleotides are TGTGCCAGCAGCCCTTACCGAGGCGGCGGGCGAAGTGATACGCAGTATTTT. Translation: CASSPYRGGGRSDTQYF.

A few counts support this clonotype. The chain combines TRBV12-3 or TRBV12-4 with TRBJ2-3; 7 nucleotides align to TRBD2. V lost 4 bases, J lost 6 bases, and 7 bases stayed unmatched. This CDR3 has 14 amino acids. The CDR3 sequence is CASSSIRGEDTQYF. The CDR3, as DNA: TGTGCCAGCAGTTCAATTCGGGGGGAGGATACGCAGTATTTT.

J is TRBJ2-7 and V is TRBV4-1, with 8 bases aligning to TRBD1. Germline V gene lookup returns CDR1 MGHRA and CDR2 YSYEKL. The ends lost 2 bases at V and 1 base at J; junction bases unmatched: 13. CDR3 length equals 18 residues. The CDR3 region has the DNA TGCGCCAGCAGCCAAACACCACACCGCGGACAGGGTTCCTACGAGCAGTACTTC. Its translation is CASSQTPHRGQGSYEQYF.

The chain recombines TRBV20-1 with TRBJ2-3; D may be TRBD2 (6 bases). Trimming took off 3 bases at V and 1 base at J, with 11 bases between the two ends. The germline V gene encodes CDR1 DFQATT and CDR2 SNEGSKA (reference sequence). This CDR3 has 14 amino acids. The CDR3 loop is CSARLASGTDTQYF. DNA of the CDR3: TGCAGTGCTAGGTTGGCTAGCGGCACAGATACGCAGTATTTT.

This clonotype has just a few counts. The V call is TRBV6-1, the J call TRBJ1-2, with D perhaps TRBD1 (6 bases). Per germline, CDR1 MNHNS and CDR2 SASEGT. The CDR3 sequence is 17 residues long. The V end lost 1 base, the J end lost 4 bases, and 19 bases lay between the germline ends. CDR3 nucleotides: TGTGCCAGCAGTGAAGGAATCAAACAGGGTTTGGGCTATGGCTACACCTTC. As protein: CASSEGIKQGLGYGYTF.

This chain joins TRBV5-1 and TRBJ2-5; no clear D gene. The CDR3 is 12 amino acids. Germline CDR1 SGHRS, CDR2 YFSETQ. Trimming removed 4 bases from V and 4 bases from J, with 8 bases in between. The CDR3 sequence is CASSHAGETQYF. Written as DNA, the CDR3 is TGCGCCAGCAGCCATGCTGGAGAGACCCAGTACTTC.

This sequence joins TRBV28 and TRBJ2-7; possible D gene TRBD1, 6 bases. The CDR3 runs to 13 residues. The V gene lost 5 bases and the J gene lost 10 bases, with 18 bases spanning the gap. CDR1 is MDHEN and CDR2 is SYDVKM in the germline V gene. The DNA of the CDR3 is TGTGCCAGCAGTCTGGGGGCTCGACCCAAACAGTACTTC. It specifies CASSLGARPKQYF.

The chain recombines TRBV10-2 with TRBJ2-2; tentatively, D is TRBD2 (6 bases). The CDR3 runs 13 residues. V was cut by 6 bases and J by 4 bases, with 9 bases left in between. Per the germline V gene, CDR1 is WSHSY and CDR2 is SAAADI. As DNA, the CDR3 is TGCGCCAGCAGAAACGGGGGCACCGGGGAGCTGTTTTTT. Amino acid sequence: CASRNGGTGELFF.

This CDR3 is CASTSQGGYEKLFF. For the CDR3, the DNA is TGTGCCAGCACCTCACAGGGGGGGTATGAAAAACTGTTTTTT. The rearrangement links TRBV28 to TRBJ1-4; 8 bases line up with TRBD1. V lost 7 bases, J lost 6 bases, and 7 bases stayed unmatched. The length of the CDR3 is 14 residues. Germline CDR1 is MDHEN and CDR2 is SYDVKM.

This clonotype was observed a handful of times. The chain employs TRBV6-2 or TRBV6-3 and TRBJ2-3; D remains unclear. From germline, CDR1 is MNHEY and CDR2 SVGEGT. There are 11 residues in the CDR3. The V and J ends lost 4 bases and 6 bases respectively, with 5 bases between them. As DNA, the CDR3 is TGTGCCAGCAGTTGGTCCGATACGCAGTATTTT. This translates into CASSWSDTQYF.

In this sample, this clonotype turned up a few times. The rearrangement links TRBV20-1 to TRBJ1-2; D uncertain. The CDR3 has 12 amino acids. Germline V CDR1 and CDR2: DFQATT, SNEGSKA (reference sequence). The CDR3 bases are TGCACCCCAATGGGAAACAACTATGGCTACACCTTC. It translates to CTPMGNNYGYTF.

The chain uses TRBV29-1 and TRBJ1-1; TRBD1 might be the D (5 bases). V was cut by 4 bases and J by 10 bases, with 25 bases left in between. This CDR3 region has 15 residues. CDR1 and CDR2 (germline): SQVTM, ANQGSEA. In nucleotides, the CDR3 is TGCAGCGTTGCTTATCGGGACCGTCTAGGGCTGATAGCTTTCTTT. Protein product: CSVAYRDRLGLIAFF.

This clonotype was detected ten times or more. CDR3 amino acids: CATSRQLNSPLHF. CDR3 in DNA: TGTGCCACTTCGAGACAGTTGAATTCACCCCTCCACTTT. The chain uses TRBV9 and TRBJ1-6; D perhaps matches TRBD1 (5 bases). CDR3 length equals 13 residues. Trimming left V 9 bases short and J 7 bases short, with 14 bases between. Germline V lookup: CDR1 SGDLS, CDR2 YYNGEE.

The chain joins TRBV18 to TRBJ2-3; D is possibly TRBD1 (6 bases). From germline, CDR1 is KGHSH and CDR2 LQKENI. Trimming removed 3 bases from V and 1 base from J, with 11 bases in between. The CDR3 has 15 residues. The CDR3 is CASSPGTLRTDTQYF. CDR3 coding DNA: TGTGCCAGCTCACCCGGGACACTCCGCACAGATACGCAGTATTTT.